This record concerns one TCR beta chain sequence. Antigen specificity is unknown. Sorting based on CD45RO/CCR7/CD25/CD127/CD95/CD27 separated CD4+ naive, central memory, regulatory and stem cell-like memory cells. The data were obtained in a study of beta chain features in type 1 diabetes. Study-level points and caveats: Moderate but significant shortening of TCRB CDR3s was recorded in all four CD4+ subsets from Type 1 diabetes patients. Relative to healthy donors, patients appeared to have naive, central memory and Treg TCRB repertoires that were more similar.

The CDR3 length is 16 residues. The germline CDR1 and CDR2 sequences are SGHRS and YFSETQ. Between the trimmed V and J ends, which lost 4 bases and 0 bases, there was a span of 14 bases. Every isolated RNA sample was fully reverse transcribed, so sequencing captured expressed TCRB transcripts. Assay: immunoSEQ multiplex PCR; the TCRdb copy retains only in-frame clones and omits some. The sample includes roughly 400,000 clones, over 8.5% of them seen just once. The rearrangement joins TRBV5-1 to TRBJ2-1, with D unclear. This clonotype was obtained from a man in his thirties or forties with type 1 diabetes. Sequencing was carried out using central memory CD4+ T cells from blood. The CDR3 spells CASSRTTASSYNEQFF. For the CDR3, the DNA is TGCGCCAGCAGCCGTACTACGGCGAGCTCCTACAATGAGCAGTTCTTC.